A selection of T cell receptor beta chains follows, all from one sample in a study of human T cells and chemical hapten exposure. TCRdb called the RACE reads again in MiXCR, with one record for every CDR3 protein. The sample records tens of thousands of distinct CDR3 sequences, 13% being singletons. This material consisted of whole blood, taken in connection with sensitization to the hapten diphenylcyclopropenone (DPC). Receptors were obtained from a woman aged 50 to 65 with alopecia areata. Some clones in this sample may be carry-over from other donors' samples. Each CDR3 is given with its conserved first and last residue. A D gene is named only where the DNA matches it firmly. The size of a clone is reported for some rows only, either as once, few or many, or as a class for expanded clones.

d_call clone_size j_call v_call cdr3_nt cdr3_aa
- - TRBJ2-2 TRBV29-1 TGCAGCGTTGAACGACAGGGTCTGCGGGGCACCGGGGAGCTGTTTTTT CSVERQGLRGTGELFF
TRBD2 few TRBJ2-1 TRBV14 TGTGCCAGCAGCCAACAAGAGAAGCGGGATAATGAGCAGTTCTTC CASSQQEKRDNEQFF
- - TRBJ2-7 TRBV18 TGTGCCAGCTCACCCCCCACGGGAGTTTACGAGCAGTACTTC CASSPPTGVYEQYF
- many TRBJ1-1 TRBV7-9 TGTGCCAGCAGCGGAATAGAAGCTTTCTTT CASSGIEAFF
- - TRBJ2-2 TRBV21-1 TGTGCCAGCATAGGTAGCGCTTCTAACACCGGGGAGCTGTTTTTT CASIGSASNTGELFF
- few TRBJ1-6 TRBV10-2 TGCGCCAGCAGTGAGTCAGGCAGGAATTCACCCCTCCACTTT CASSESGRNSPLHF
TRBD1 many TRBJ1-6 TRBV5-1 TGCGCCAGCAGCTTGAGACAGGGGTCAGATTCACCCCTCCACTTT CASSLRQGSDSPLHF
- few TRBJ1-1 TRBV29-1 TGCAGCGTAGTCAGGGCGGGGAAAACTGAAGCTTTCTTT CSVVRAGKTEAFF
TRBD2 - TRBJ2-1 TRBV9 TGTGCCAGCAGCGTGGGAGCGGGAGCTAATGAGCAGTTCTTC CASSVGAGANEQFF
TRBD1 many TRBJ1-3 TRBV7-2 TGTGCCAGCAGCTTACGACAGGGGGTAACCATATATTTT CASSLRQGVTIYF